This TCR beta chain was identified in a study of T cell responses to AZD1222 COVID-19 vaccine. The overall study: Pooling was applied to second doses at about 4 or about 12 weeks. Study results and limitations: Spike-specific TCR repertoires showed rising breadth and depth after two AZD1222 doses. None of the repertoires were sampled until the peak T cell response had passed. Clonal diversity may have been underestimated in mostly white British donors.

This clone appeared a single time. Its cognate antigen is unknown. TCRdb's copy holds only in-frame clones and misses some; the assay was immunoSEQ multiplex PCR. Of about 110,000 clones listed, more than 70% are singletons. This TCR was recovered from an adult in good health. Sample: peripheral blood, taken on day 0 of AZD1222 vaccination.

Here the CDR3 reads CATSDLAGTQYF. The CDR3 nucleotides read TGTGCCACCAGTGATTTGGCAGGTACGCAGTATTTT. The V call is TRBV24-1, the J call TRBJ2-3, with D uncertain. Trimming cost V 0 bases and J 8 bases, with 5 bases left between them. Per germline, CDR1 KGHDR and CDR2 SFDVKD. The CDR3 extends over 12 amino acids.